Below are 28 T cell receptor beta chains sequenced from a single sample in a study of regulatory T cells in long-lasting Graves disease. Stated time point: persistent/refractory GD, antithyroid drugs over 5 years with positive TRAb. PBMC-derived RNA was used for the TCR library. HTBI primers from iRepertoire and Arm-PCR of CDR3 regions yielded the TCR beta libraries. Via MiXCR, TCRdb re-called the multiplex PCR reads, giving one row per CDR3 protein. The data contain about 340,000 distinct CDR3 sequences, roughly a fifth of them singletons. The sample in question was peripheral blood mononuclear cells (PBMCs), obtained when the disease was refractory, from a patient treated with antithyroid drugs. These receptors were collected from a female donor with Graves disease.

The chain combines TRBV28 with TRBJ2-1; 10 nucleotides align to TRBD1. J lost 15 bases, V lost 4 bases, and 15 bases had no gene match. This CDR3 comprises 15 residues. The germline V gene has CDR1 MDHEN and CDR2 SYDVKM. The CDR3 region is CASSSGTGVSLALFF. DNA of the CDR3: TGTGCCAGCAGTTCCGGGACAGGGGTGAGTCTAGCCCTGTTCTTC.

In its sample, this clonotype was seen a few times. The gene calls are TRBV9 and TRBJ1-1; 7 nucleotides match TRBD1. Germline values: CDR1 SGDLS, CDR2 YYNGEE. This CDR3 has 14 amino acids. Trimming at V came to 4 bases and at J to 1 base, leaving 4 bases not matched to a gene. CDR3 DNA: TGTGCCAGCAGCCCTACAGGGGCGAACACTGAAGCTTTCTTT. It encodes CASSPTGANTEAFF.

The gene calls are TRBV5-1 and TRBJ2-7; possibly TRBD1 for D (6 bases). In germline, CDR1 is SGHRS, CDR2 YFSETQ. The CDR3 totals 15 residues. V was clipped by 2 bases and J by 2 bases, with 14 bases between them. CDR3 loop: CASSFATGSTYEQYF. As DNA, the CDR3 is TGCGCCAGCAGCTTTGCTACAGGGTCAACCTACGAGCAGTACTTC.

The chain recombines TRBV5-1 with TRBJ1-3; maybe TRBD1 (5 bases). The V gene lost 3 bases and the J gene lost 0 bases, with 10 bases spanning the gap. In germline, CDR1 is SGHRS, CDR2 YFSETQ. The CDR3 runs 15 residues. The CDR3, as DNA: TGCGCCAGCAGCTGGGACGGAAGCTCTGGAAACACCATATATTTT. Translated, it gives CASSWDGSSGNTIYF.

The chain joins TRBV28 to TRBJ2-1; unclear D gene. CDR3 size: 16 residues. V lost 6 bases, J lost 3 bases, and 18 bases lay in between. Germline V CDR1 and CDR2: MDHEN, SYDVKM. The CDR3 DNA sequence: TGTGCCAGCAGCCCGTTCCCGAGCGTTGACTACAATGAGCAGTTCTTC. Translation gives CASSPFPSVDYNEQFF.

This clonotype appeared a few times. The chain is built from TRBV7-9 and TRBJ2-7; 7 bases are shared with TRBD2. CDR1 and CDR2 from the germline V gene are SEHNR and FQNEAQ (reference sequence). J was trimmed by 1 base and V by 5 bases; bases with no gene match: 8. The CDR3 totals 15 residues. In nucleotides, the CDR3 is TGTGCCAGCAGCCCCGAGGGGAGGGAGTCCTACGAGCAGTACTTC. Its translation is CASSPEGRESYEQYF.

The rearrangement joins TRBV27 to TRBJ2-7, with unresolved D. Germline CDR1 reads MNHEY; CDR2 reads SMNVEV (reference sequence). The CDR3 has 14 residues. Trimming took off 2 bases at V and 3 bases at J, with 11 bases between the two ends. CDR3 residues: CASSLAGWRYEQYF. The CDR3 DNA reads as TGTGCCAGCAGTTTAGCCGGATGGCGCTACGAGCAGTACTTC.

V usage is TRBV24-1 and J usage is TRBJ2-7; 9 bases match TRBD1. Per germline, CDR1 KGHDR and CDR2 SFDVKD. CDR3 length: 14 amino acids. J was trimmed by 2 bases and V by 5 bases; bases with no gene match: 3. For the CDR3, the DNA is TGTGCCACCAGTGGTGGGACAGGGACCTACGAGCAGTACTTC. Its protein is CATSGGTGTYEQYF.

This clonotype showed up just a few times. The chain links TRBV6-2 or TRBV6-3 to TRBJ1-5; D call uncertain. V lost 0 bases and J lost 0, with 9 bases in between. The V gene's germline CDR1 is MNHEY and CDR2 SVGEGT. This CDR3 region has 16 residues. CDR3 sequence reads: CASSYSSGLSNQPQHF. For the CDR3, the DNA is TGTGCCAGCAGTTACTCTTCAGGCCTTAGCAATCAGCCCCAGCATTTT.

V gene TRBV5-4 combines with J gene TRBJ2-7; possible D gene TRBD2, 6 bases. Trimming took 4 bases from V and 4 from J, leaving 15 bases between them. The CDR3 has 14 amino acids. Germline lookup yields CDR1 SGHNT and CDR2 YYREEE (reference sequence). The CDR3 nucleotides are TGTGCCAGCAGCCGGTTAGCGGTTCCGTACGAGCAGTACTTC. This sequence encodes CASSRLAVPYEQYF.

Notes on this clonotype: Given a far larger clone just one base away, this is likely a sequencing read error. This is likely a read error, given that the CDR3 carries no conserved phenylalanine or tryptophan at its end. The J gene is TRBJ2-7, the V gene TRBV7-8; 7 bases map to TRBD1. Losses at the gene ends were 6 bases for V and 5 bases for J; bases not matched to a gene: 10. The germline CDR1 and CDR2 sequences are SGHVS and FQNEAQ. The CDR3 is made up of 14 amino acids. The CDR3 region has the DNA TGTGCCAGCAGTCCCCGACAGGGTGGCCACGAGCAGTACTCC. It translates to CASSPRQGGHEQYS.

The chain carries TRBV30 and TRBJ2-1, with D possibly matching TRBD1 (5 bases). The germline V gene encodes CDR1 GTSNPN and CDR2 SVGIG (reference sequence). V lost 7 bases to trimming and J lost 3 bases, with 16 bases between them. The CDR3 has 14 amino acids. CDR3 region: CASMWGPDYNEQFF. Here the CDR3 DNA reads TGTGCCTCAATGTGGGGCCCCGACTACAATGAGCAGTTCTTC.

The chain has TRBV19 and TRBJ1-2; D unclear. Trimming shortened V by 5 bases and J by 4 bases, and 11 bases separated the two germline ends. This CDR3 region has 13 residues. Germline V lookup: CDR1 LNHDA, CDR2 SQIVND (reference sequence). In DNA form, the CDR3 reads TGTGCCAGTAGTCCCCAAGGGAGCTATGGCTACACCTTC. Amino acids: CASSPQGSYGYTF.

This chain joins TRBV12-3 or TRBV12-4 and TRBJ1-6, with TRBD1 matching over 7 bases. V lost 3 bases and J lost 1; bases outside the gene matches: 6. The length of the CDR3 is 17 residues. The CDR3 region has the DNA TGTGCCAGCAGTTTCACAGGGGAGGGGTCCTATAATTCACCCCTCCACTTT. Protein product: CASSFTGEGSYNSPLHF.

Points on this clonotype: A much larger clone differs from this one at a single base, so this may be a read error. CDR3 residues: CASRLGQGAYNSPLHF. The CDR3 bases are TGTGCCAGCAGACTCGGCCAGGGGGCCTATAATTCACCCCTCCACTTT. The chain links TRBV27 to TRBJ1-6; 7 nucleotides match TRBD1. This CDR3 has 16 amino acids. Germline V gives CDR1 MNHEY, CDR2 SMNVEV (reference sequence). J gave up 2 bases and V 6 bases, and 7 bases lay outside the gene matches.

This rearrangement joins TRBV6-1 to TRBJ2-2, with TRBD2 identical over 8 bases. CDR3 length: 14 residues. Germline CDR1 is MNHNS and CDR2 is SASEGT. The ends lost 9 bases at V and 4 bases at J; junction bases unmatched: 7. The CDR3 bases are TGTGCCAGTAGAGTCCGGGAGGGCACCGGGGAGCTGTTTTTT. Its protein product is CASRVREGTGELFF.

This clonotype showed up just a few times. The chain uses TRBV29-1 and TRBJ2-5; 12 bases align to TRBD1. The CDR3 is made up of 14 amino acids. CDR1 is SQVTM, CDR2 ANQGSEA, per germline. J was trimmed by 4 bases and V by 8 bases; bases with no gene match: 8. The CDR3 reads CSIRDRGQLETQYF. In DNA, the CDR3 is TGCAGCATCCGGGACAGGGGGCAGTTAGAGACCCAGTACTTC.

This clonotype was counted a few times. This chain uses TRBV2 with TRBJ2-1; D gene unclear. The CDR3 totals 13 residues. Looked up from germline, CDR1 is SNHLY and CDR2 is FYNNEI. V was shortened by 7 bases and J by 8 bases, with 15 bases between the two germline ends. The CDR3 nucleotides read TGTGCCAGCACGCGGCCTTTCCTGGATGAGCAGTTCTTC. Protein product: CASTRPFLDEQFF.

This chain joins TRBV18 and TRBJ1-1; D may be TRBD1 (5 bases). The V and J ends lost 0 bases and 4 bases respectively, with 15 bases between them. The CDR3 has 16 amino acids. CDR1 and CDR2 from the germline V gene are KGHSH and LQKENI. CDR3 sequence reads: CASSPPGGDASTEAFF. CDR3 DNA: TGTGCCAGCTCACCACCCGGGGGGGACGCTAGCACTGAAGCTTTCTTT.

This clonotype was counted many times. The chain recombines TRBV12-3 or TRBV12-4 with TRBJ2-5; 14 bases line up with TRBD2. The J segment lost 7 bases and the V segment lost 7 bases, leaving 5 bases of the junction unmatched. The CDR3 loop spans 14 amino acids. The CDR3 DNA sequence: TGTGCCAGCACTGGGACTAGCGGGAGTCTGACCCAGTACTTC. As protein: CASTGTSGSLTQYF.

This clonotype was seen at least ten times. This chain joins TRBV6-5 and TRBJ1-5; D gene uncertain. Germline CDR1 MNHEY, CDR2 SVGAGI. The CDR3 covers 13 residues. V lost 2 bases and J lost 4, with 6 bases in between. For the CDR3, the DNA is TGTGCCAGCAGTTACCGCGGAAATCAGCCCCAGCATTTT. Protein sequence: CASSYRGNQPQHF.

This chain connects TRBV6-2 or TRBV6-3 to TRBJ2-7; D is possibly TRBD1 (6 bases). This CDR3 has 14 amino acids. Germline-derived CDR1 and CDR2 are MNHEY and SVGEGT. V was cut by 2 bases and J by 2 bases, with 10 bases left in between. CDR3 protein: CASSYPRGPYEQYF. CDR3 coding DNA: TGTGCCAGCAGTTACCCCAGGGGTCCCTACGAGCAGTACTTC.

This clonotype was observed many times. This chain uses TRBV6-1 with TRBJ2-5; D call uncertain. CDR1 is MNHNS, CDR2 SASEGT, per germline. The V end lost 5 bases, the J end lost 4 bases, and 20 bases lay between the germline ends. The CDR3 covers 16 residues. This chain's CDR3 is CASSPGPVNLPETQYF. The CDR3 region has the DNA TGTGCCAGCAGTCCTGGTCCGGTCAACCTCCCAGAGACCCAGTACTTC.

V gene TRBV7-9 combines with J gene TRBJ1-5, with TRBD1 matching 7 bases. CDR3 length equals 16 residues. Germline V gene lookup returns CDR1 SEHNR and CDR2 FQNEAQ (reference sequence). V lost 5 bases to trimming and J lost 3 bases; unmatched junction nucleotides: 10. The CDR3 is CASSHSDRRFNQPQHF. Here the CDR3 DNA reads TGTGCCAGCAGCCATTCGGACAGGCGCTTCAATCAGCCCCAGCATTTT. Full variable domain (rest looked up from reference TRBV7-9 and TRBJ1-5): DTGVSQNPRHKITKRGQNVTFRCDPISEHNRLYWYRQTLGQGPEFLTYFQNEAQLEKSRLLSDRFSAERPKGSFSTLEIQRTEQGDSAMYLCASSHSDRRFNQPQHFGDGTRLSIL.

This clonotype was observed a handful of times. This chain connects TRBV20-1 to TRBJ2-7; TRBD2 matches at 9 bases. The CDR3 extends over 14 amino acids. CDR1 is DFQATT and CDR2 is SNEGSKA in the germline V gene (reference sequence). Germline trimming cut 2 bases from V and 4 bases from J; bases unmatched to any gene: 6. The CDR3 spells CSARPRLADYEQYF. The CDR3 region has the DNA TGCAGTGCTAGACCTCGACTAGCGGATTACGAGCAGTACTTC.

This clonotype occurred a few times. V gene TRBV20-1 combines with J gene TRBJ1-3, with unresolved D. The CDR3 sequence is 18 residues long. Deletions cut 2 bases from V and 0 bases from J, with 20 bases between. CDR1 and CDR2 (germline): DFQATT, SNEGSKA (reference sequence). CDR3 DNA sequence: TGCAGTGCTAGATATCCCCAAGCGACTGGACCCTCTGGAAACACCATATATTTT. This translates into CSARYPQATGPSGNTIYF.

V gene TRBV5-1 combines with J gene TRBJ1-4, with D perhaps TRBD1 (6 bases). The CDR3 has 18 residues. Trimming removed 0 bases at V and 4 bases at J, with 19 bases between. Germline V gene data show CDR1 as SGHRS and CDR2 as YFSETQ. Written as DNA, the CDR3 is TGCGCCAGCAGCTTGGTCGGAAGGGGGAGGAGGGTTAATGAAAAACTGTTTTTT. Translated: CASSLVGRGRRVNEKLFF.

This clonotype was seen ten or more times. This chain links TRBV29-1 with TRBJ1-1; D perhaps matches TRBD1 (5 bases). This CDR3 spans 13 amino acids. The germline CDR1 and CDR2 sequences are SQVTM and ANQGSEA. Trimming pared 8 bases from V and 5 bases from J, leaving 18 bases between. The CDR3 spells CSPISDRGTEAFF. CDR3 sequence (DNA): TGCAGCCCCATCTCCGATCGGGGGACTGAAGCTTTCTTT.